This T cell receptor (beta chain) comes out of a study of T cell responses to AZD1222 COVID-19 vaccine. TCRdb's table, derived via immunoSEQ multiplex PCR, lists solely in-frame clones and lacks some. The sample has roughly 49,000 clones; approximately 88% are singletons. This clone was counted a few times. Its antigen is still unknown. The CDR3 covers 15 residues. Germline CDR1 reads SEHNR; CDR2 reads FQNEAQ (reference sequence). Germline trimming cut 5 bases from V and 4 bases from J; bases unmatched to any gene: 5. Study results and caveats: Researchers took repertoire samples only after the peak T cell response had come. Close to half of all spike-specific TCRs reportedly target regions of the variants that are unmutated. There were vaccine-associated CD4 TCRs across spike, dominant at 160-218 and 743-854.

This chain links TRBV7-9 with TRBJ1-4; 9 bases agree with TRBD1. The sequencing here drew on peripheral blood, taken 28 days after the second AZD1222 dose. This clonotype was sampled from an adult who received the AZD1222 COVID-19 vaccine. CDR3 residues: CASSPQGQGNEKLFF. The DNA of the CDR3 is TGTGCCAGCAGCCCCCAGGGACAGGGTAATGAAAAACTGTTTTTT.